Below, one TCR beta chain is given with its context. This entry belongs to a study of radiation and T cells in renal cell carcinoma. Some clones are missing from TCRdb's copy, which holds only in-frame ones; the method was immunoSEQ multiplex PCR. Of around 140,000 clones in the sample, about 86% are singletons; the top ten hold 15% to 20%. Germline CDR1 is SGHRS and CDR2 is YFSETQ. V was clipped by 3 bases and J by 0 bases, with 9 bases between them. This CDR3 spans 14 amino acids. Time point described: blood 4 weeks post-SBRT, at nephrectomy. Treatment indicated: 15 Gy SBRT to primary tumor, nephrectomy 4 weeks later.

The sample here was blood, taken from a patient whose treatment included radiotherapy and nephrectomy. This receptor was identified in a woman in her forties or fifties with renal cell carcinoma. The rearrangement joins TRBV5-1 to TRBJ1-1; D is possibly TRBD1 (5 bases). CDR3 sequence reads: CASSSGRLNTEAFF. The CDR3 nucleotides read TGCGCCAGCAGCTCGGGACGATTGAACACTGAAGCTTTCTTT. Together with reference TRBV5-1 and TRBJ1-1, the CDR3 gives the full variable domain: KAGVTQTPRYLIKTRGQQVTLSCSPISGHRSVSWYQQTPGQGLQFLFEYFSETQRNKGNFPGRFSGRQFSNSRSEMNVSTLELGDSALYLCASSSGRLNTEAFFGQGTRLTVV.